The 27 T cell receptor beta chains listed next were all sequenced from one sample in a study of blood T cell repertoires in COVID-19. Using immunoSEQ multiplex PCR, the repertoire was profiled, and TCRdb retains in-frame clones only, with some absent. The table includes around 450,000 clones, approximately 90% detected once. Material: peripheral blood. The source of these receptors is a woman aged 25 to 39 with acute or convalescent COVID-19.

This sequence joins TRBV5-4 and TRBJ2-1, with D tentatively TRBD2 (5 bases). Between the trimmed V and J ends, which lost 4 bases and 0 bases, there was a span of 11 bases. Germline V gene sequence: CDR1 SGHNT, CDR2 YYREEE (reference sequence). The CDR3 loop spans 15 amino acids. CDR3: CASSGAGASYNEQFF. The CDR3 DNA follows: TGTGCCAGCAGCGGCGCGGGTGCCTCCTACAATGAGCAGTTCTTC.

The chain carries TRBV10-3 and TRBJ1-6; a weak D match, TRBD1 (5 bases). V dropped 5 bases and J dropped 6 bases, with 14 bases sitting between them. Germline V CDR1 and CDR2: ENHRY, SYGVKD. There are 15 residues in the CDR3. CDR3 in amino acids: CAISLVGEPNSPLHF. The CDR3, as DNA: TGTGCCATCAGTCTCGTAGGGGAACCTAATTCACCCCTCCACTTT.

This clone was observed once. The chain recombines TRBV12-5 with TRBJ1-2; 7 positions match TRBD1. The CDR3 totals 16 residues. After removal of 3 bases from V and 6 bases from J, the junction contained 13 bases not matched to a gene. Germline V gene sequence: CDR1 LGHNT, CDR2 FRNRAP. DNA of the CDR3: TGTGCTAGTGGTTTTTCCACCCCGCGACAGGGTCATGGCTACACCTTC. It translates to CASGFSTPRQGHGYTF.

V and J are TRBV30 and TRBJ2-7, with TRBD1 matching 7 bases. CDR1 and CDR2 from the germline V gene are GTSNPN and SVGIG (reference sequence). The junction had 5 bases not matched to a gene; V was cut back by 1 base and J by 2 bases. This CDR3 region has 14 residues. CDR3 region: CAWSDQTGTYEQYF. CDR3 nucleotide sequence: TGTGCCTGGAGTGACCAGACAGGGACCTACGAGCAGTACTTC.

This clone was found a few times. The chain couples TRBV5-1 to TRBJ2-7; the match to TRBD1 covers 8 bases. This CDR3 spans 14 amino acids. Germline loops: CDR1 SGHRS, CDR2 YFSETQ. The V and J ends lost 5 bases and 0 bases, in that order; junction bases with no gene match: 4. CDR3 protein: CASSRTGTSYEQYF. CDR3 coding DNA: TGCGCCAGCAGTCGGACAGGGACCTCCTACGAGCAGTACTTC.

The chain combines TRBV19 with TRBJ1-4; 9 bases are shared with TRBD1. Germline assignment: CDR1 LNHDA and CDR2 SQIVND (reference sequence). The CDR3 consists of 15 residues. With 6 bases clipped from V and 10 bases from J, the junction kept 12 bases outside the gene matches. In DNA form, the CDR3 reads TGTGCCAGTAGCCAAGGTCGGGACAGGGCGGTAAAACTGTTTTTT. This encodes CASSQGRDRAVKLFF.

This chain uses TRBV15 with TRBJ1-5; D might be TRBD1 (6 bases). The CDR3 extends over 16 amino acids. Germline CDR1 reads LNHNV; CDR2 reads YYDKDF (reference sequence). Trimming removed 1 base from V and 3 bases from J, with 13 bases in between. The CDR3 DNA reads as TGTGCCACCAGCAGAGGGGCGGACAGCAACAATCAGCCCCAGCATTTT. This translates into CATSRGADSNNQPQHF.

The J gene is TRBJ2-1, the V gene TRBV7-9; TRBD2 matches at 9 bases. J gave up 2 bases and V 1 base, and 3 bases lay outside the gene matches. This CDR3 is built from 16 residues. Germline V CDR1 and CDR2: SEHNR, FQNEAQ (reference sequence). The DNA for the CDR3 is TGTGCCAGCAGCTTAGTTGGGACTAGCCCCTACAATGAGCAGTTCTTC. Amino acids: CASSLVGTSPYNEQFF.

The CDR3, as DNA: TGTGCCAGCAGCCAGGGACAGGGTGACGGGGAGCTGTTTTTT. Its protein product is CASSQGQGDGELFF. The chain uses TRBV3-1 (or the pseudogene TRBV3-2) and TRBJ2-2, with 9 bases fitting TRBD1. Germline CDR1 reads LGHDT; CDR2 reads YNNKEL (reference sequence). The CDR3 is 14 residues long. V shed 3 bases and J 7 bases; nucleotides not matched to a gene: 3.

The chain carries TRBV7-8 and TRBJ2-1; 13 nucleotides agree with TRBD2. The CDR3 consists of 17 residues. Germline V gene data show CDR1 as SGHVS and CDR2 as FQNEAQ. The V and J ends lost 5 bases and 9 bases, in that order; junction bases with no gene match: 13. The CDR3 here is CASSAQLAGGLFGEQFF. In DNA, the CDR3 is TGTGCCAGCAGCGCGCAACTAGCGGGGGGGCTATTTGGTGAGCAGTTCTTC.

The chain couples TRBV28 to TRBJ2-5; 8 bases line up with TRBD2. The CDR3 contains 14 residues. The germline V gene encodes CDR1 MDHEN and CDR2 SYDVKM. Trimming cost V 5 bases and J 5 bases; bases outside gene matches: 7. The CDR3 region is CASSPGGVRETQYF. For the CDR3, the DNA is TGTGCCAGCAGTCCGGGGGGGGTTAGGGAGACCCAGTACTTC.

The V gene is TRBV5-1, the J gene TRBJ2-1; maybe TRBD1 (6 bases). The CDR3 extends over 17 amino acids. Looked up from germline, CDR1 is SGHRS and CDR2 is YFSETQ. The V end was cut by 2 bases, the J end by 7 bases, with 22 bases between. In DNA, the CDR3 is TGCGCCAGCAGCTTTCGCCCAAGGGTGGGGGCGAGGAATGAGCAGTTCTTC. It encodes CASSFRPRVGARNEQFF.

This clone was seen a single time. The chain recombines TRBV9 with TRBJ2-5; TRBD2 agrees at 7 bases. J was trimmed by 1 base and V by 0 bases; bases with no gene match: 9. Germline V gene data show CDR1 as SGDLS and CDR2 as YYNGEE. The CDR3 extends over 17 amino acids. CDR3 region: CASSVGPRSGGQETQYF. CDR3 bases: TGTGCCAGCAGCGTAGGACCGAGGTCGGGGGGCCAAGAGACCCAGTACTTC.

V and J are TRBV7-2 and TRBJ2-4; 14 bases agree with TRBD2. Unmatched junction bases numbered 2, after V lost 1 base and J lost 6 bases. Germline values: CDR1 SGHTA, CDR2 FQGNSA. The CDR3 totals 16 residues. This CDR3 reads CASSLEGLAGVNIQYF. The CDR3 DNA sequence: TGTGCCAGCAGCTTAGAGGGACTAGCGGGGGTAAACATTCAGTACTTC.

The CDR3 sequence: CASSFSEGEQYF. DNA for the CDR3: TGTGCCAGCAGCTTTTCCGAGGGAGAGCAGTACTTC. The chain links TRBV5-6 to TRBJ2-7; D might be TRBD2 (5 bases). Trimming took off 2 bases at V and 7 bases at J, with 10 bases between the two ends. The germline V gene encodes CDR1 SGHDT and CDR2 YYEEEE. The CDR3 is 12 amino acids.

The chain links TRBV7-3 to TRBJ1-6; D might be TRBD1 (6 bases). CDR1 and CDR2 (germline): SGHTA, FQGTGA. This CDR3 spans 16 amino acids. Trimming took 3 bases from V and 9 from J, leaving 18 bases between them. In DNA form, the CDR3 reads TGTGCCAGCAGCTTGAACCCGGGACAAATTGGTTCACCCCTCCACTTT. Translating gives CASSLNPGQIGSPLHF.

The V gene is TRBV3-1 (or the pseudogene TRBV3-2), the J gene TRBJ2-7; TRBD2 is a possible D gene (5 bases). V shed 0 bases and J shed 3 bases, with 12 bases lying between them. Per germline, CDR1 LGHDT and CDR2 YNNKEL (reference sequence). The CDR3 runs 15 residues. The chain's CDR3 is CASSQDWGADYEQYF. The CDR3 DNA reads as TGTGCCAGCAGCCAAGATTGGGGAGCAGACTACGAGCAGTACTTC.

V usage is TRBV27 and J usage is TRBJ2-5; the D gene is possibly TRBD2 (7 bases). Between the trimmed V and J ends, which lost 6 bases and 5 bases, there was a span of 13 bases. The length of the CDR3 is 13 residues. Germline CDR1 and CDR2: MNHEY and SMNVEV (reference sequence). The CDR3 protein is CASRGGAEETQYF. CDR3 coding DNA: TGTGCCAGCAGGGGGGGGGCGGAGGAGACCCAGTACTTC.

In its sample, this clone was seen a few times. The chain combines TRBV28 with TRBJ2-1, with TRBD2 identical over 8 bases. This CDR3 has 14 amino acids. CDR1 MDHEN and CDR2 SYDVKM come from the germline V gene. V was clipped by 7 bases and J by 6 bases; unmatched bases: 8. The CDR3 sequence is CASTPGGAINEQFF. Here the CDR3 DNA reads TGTGCCAGCACCCCGGGGGGGGCGATCAATGAGCAGTTCTTC.

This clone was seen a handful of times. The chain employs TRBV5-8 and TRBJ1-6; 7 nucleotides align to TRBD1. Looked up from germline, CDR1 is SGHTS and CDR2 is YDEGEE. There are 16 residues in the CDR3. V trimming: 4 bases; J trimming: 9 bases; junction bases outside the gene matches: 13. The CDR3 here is CASSMSGGMGGSPLHF. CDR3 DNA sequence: TGTGCCAGCAGCATGTCAGGGGGTATGGGCGGTTCACCCCTCCACTTT.

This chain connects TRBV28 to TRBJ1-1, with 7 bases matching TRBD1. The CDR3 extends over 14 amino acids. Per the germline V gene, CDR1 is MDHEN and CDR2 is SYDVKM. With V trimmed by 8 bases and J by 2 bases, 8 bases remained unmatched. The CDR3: CASRQGTLNTEAFF. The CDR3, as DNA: TGTGCCAGCCGACAGGGCACTCTAAACACTGAAGCTTTCTTT.

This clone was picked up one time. The CDR3 nucleotides read TGTGCCAGCAGCCCCCCGGGACAGTCGAGCCTGCAGTACTTC. Translating gives CASSPPGQSSLQYF. The V call is TRBV5-4, the J call TRBJ2-7; the match to TRBD1 covers 7 bases. Germline V gene data show CDR1 as SGHNT and CDR2 as YYREEE (reference sequence). This CDR3 has 14 residues. V lost 4 bases and J lost 9; bases outside the gene matches: 13.

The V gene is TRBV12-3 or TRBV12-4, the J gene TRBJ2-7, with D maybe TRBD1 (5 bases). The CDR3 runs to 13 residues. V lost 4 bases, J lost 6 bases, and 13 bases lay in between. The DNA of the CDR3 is TGTGCCAGCAGTTCTTTCAGGGAATCCGAGCAGTACTTC. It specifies CASSSFRESEQYF.

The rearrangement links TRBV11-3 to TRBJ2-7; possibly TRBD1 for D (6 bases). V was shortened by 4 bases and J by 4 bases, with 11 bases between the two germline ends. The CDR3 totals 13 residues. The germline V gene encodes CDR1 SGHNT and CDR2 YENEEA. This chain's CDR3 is CASSSGQTYEQYF. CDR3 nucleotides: TGTGCCAGCAGCTCCGGACAGACGTACGAGCAGTACTTC.

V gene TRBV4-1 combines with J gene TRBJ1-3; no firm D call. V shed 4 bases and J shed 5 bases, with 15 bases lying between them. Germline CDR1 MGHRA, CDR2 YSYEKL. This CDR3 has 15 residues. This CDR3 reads CASSLSGDIRNTIYF. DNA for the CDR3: TGCGCCAGCAGCCTATCGGGAGACATCCGAAACACCATATATTTT.

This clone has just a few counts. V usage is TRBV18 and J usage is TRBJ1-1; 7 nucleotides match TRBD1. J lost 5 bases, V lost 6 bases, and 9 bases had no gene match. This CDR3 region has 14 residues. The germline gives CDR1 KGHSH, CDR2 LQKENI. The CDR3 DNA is TGTGCCAGCTCCCGGGACAGAGCAAAAACTGAAGCTTTCTTT. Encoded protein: CASSRDRAKTEAFF.

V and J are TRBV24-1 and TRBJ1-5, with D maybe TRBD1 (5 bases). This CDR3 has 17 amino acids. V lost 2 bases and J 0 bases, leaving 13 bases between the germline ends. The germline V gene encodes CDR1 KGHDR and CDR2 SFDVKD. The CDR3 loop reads CATSDSTGAYSNQPQHF. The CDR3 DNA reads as TGTGCCACCAGTGATTCTACAGGAGCATATAGCAATCAGCCCCAGCATTTT.